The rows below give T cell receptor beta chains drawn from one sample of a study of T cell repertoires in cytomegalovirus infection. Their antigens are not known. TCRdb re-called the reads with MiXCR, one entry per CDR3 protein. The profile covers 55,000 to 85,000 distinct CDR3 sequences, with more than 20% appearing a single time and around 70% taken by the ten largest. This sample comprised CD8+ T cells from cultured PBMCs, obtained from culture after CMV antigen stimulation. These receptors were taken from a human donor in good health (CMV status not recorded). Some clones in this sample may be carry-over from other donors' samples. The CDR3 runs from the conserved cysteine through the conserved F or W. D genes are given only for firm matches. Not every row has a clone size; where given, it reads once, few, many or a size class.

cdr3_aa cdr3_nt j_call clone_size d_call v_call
CASNPGGQGKTDGYTF TGTGCCAGCAACCCCGGTGGACAGGGGAAGACGGATGGCTACACCTTC TRBJ1-2 . TRBD1 TRBV6-2/TRBV6-3
CASSQESSYDTQYF TGTGCCAGCAGCCAAGAATCGAGCTACGATACGCAGTATTTT TRBJ2-3 . . TRBV4-2
CASSPWTGGIYGYTF TGTGCCAGCAGCCCTTGGACAGGGGGCATCTATGGCTACACCTTC TRBJ1-2 . TRBD1 TRBV11-2
CASSFLGRGLGEGYTF TGTGCCAGCAGTTTCCTCGGAAGGGGGCTTGGAGAAGGCTACACCTTC TRBJ1-2 . TRBD1 TRBV6-2/TRBV6-3
CASSLRGGGESYNEQFF TGTGCCAGCAGCTTAAGAGGCGGGGGGGAGTCCTACAATGAGCAGTTCTTC TRBJ2-1 . TRBD2 TRBV7-3
CASSYGEGSEQYF TGTGCCAGCAGTTACGGGGAGGGGTCAGAGCAGTACTTC TRBJ2-7 . TRBD2 TRBV6-5
CAWSEGDRGHTGELFF TGTGCCTGGAGTGAGGGAGACAGGGGGCACACCGGGGAGCTGTTTTTT TRBJ2-2 few TRBD1 TRBV30
CASSFIGDIYEQYF TGTGCCAGCAGTTTTATCGGGGACATCTACGAGCAGTACTTC TRBJ2-7 few . TRBV7-2
CASTPLSSTDTQYF TGTGCCAGCACCCCCCTTTCTAGCACAGATACGCAGTATTTT TRBJ2-3 . . TRBV7-9
CASSPTAGDVPWGQHF TGTGCCAGCAGTCCCACCGCGGGAGACGTCCCTTGGGGCCAGCATTTT TRBJ1-5 . . TRBV6-2/TRBV6-3
CASSYWVDEQYF TGTGCCAGCAGTTATTGGGTGGACGAGCAGTACTTC TRBJ2-7 many . TRBV6-2/TRBV6-3
CASSQGDQPQHF TGCGCCAGCAGCCAAGGGGATCAGCCCCAGCATTTT TRBJ1-5 many . TRBV4-1
CASSLRGRTGELFF TGTGCCAGCAGTTTACGGGGTCGCACCGGGGAGCTGTTTTTT TRBJ2-2 few . TRBV27
CASSSPGPFSGANVLTF TGTGCCAGCAGCTCTCCGGGACCATTCTCTGGGGCCAACGTCCTGACTTTC TRBJ2-6 . . TRBV11-2
CATNTGGREAFF TGTGCCACCAATACAGGGGGCCGTGAAGCTTTCTTT TRBJ1-1 . TRBD1 TRBV25-1
CASSQWTGSSYNEQFF TGCGCCAGCAGCCAGTGGACAGGGAGCTCCTACAATGAGCAGTTCTTC TRBJ2-1 . TRBD1 TRBV4-3
CAIGGSNQPQHF TGTGCCATCGGGGGTAGCAATCAGCCCCAGCATTTT TRBJ1-5 . . TRBV10-3
CASSLAGLMDVGETQYF TGTGCCAGCAGCCTAGCGGGACTGATGGATGTTGGAGAGACCCAGTACTTC TRBJ2-5 few TRBD2 TRBV11-3
CASSLKNTEAFF TGTGCCAGCAGCTTAAAGAACACTGAAGCTTTCTTT TRBJ1-1 . . TRBV7-6
CASSYSPGTEGYTF TGTGCCAGCAGTTACTCCCCAGGGACAGAGGGCTACACCTTC TRBJ1-2 few TRBD1 TRBV6-5